Below are 9 T cell receptor beta chains sequenced from a single sample in a study of CD8 T cells in ankylosing spondylitis. TCRdb re-analysed the 5' RACE reads in MiXCR, keeping a single row per CDR3 protein. The profile shows about 230,000 distinct CDR3 sequences, roughly 8% of them singletons. Sequencing was performed on blood, either unsorted or a sorted T cell fraction (not recorded which). The receptors were gathered from a female donor with ankylosing spondylitis or in good health (not recorded which).

This clonotype was picked up many times. The chain combines TRBV12-3 or TRBV12-4 with TRBJ2-1, with D possibly matching TRBD2 (5 bases). Trimming cost V 8 bases and J 12 bases, with 23 bases left between them. This CDR3 comprises 14 residues. The CDR3 here is CASSLGENTMVQFF. The DNA for the CDR3 is TGTGCCAGCTCTCTCGGGGAAAATACAATGGTGCAGTTCTTC.

Many counts were recorded for this clonotype. The chain is built from TRBV2 and TRBJ2-1; the match to TRBD2 covers 9 bases. The V gene end was trimmed by 2 bases and the J gene end by 2 bases; junction bases not matched to a gene: 1. The CDR3 is 15 residues long. From germline, CDR1 is SNHLY and CDR2 FYNNEI. CDR3 bases: TGTGCCAGCAGTGAACTAGCGGGACCCTACAATGAGCAGTTCTTC. Its translation is CASSELAGPYNEQFF.

This clonotype was detected ten times or more. The chain employs TRBV12-3 or TRBV12-4 and TRBJ1-1; TRBD1 matches 7 bases. With V trimmed by 6 bases and J by 2 bases, 12 bases remained unmatched. CDR3 length: 16 amino acids. The CDR3 loop reads CASRPTGRTGNTEAFF. The CDR3 coding sequence is TGTGCCAGCAGGCCGACAGGGAGGACGGGAAACACTGAAGCTTTCTTT.

The table lists this clonotype with many counts. The chain employs TRBV7-2 and TRBJ2-2; 8 nucleotides line up with TRBD2. Germline V gene lookup returns CDR1 SGHTA and CDR2 FQGNSA. V trimming: 3 bases; J trimming: 5 bases; junction bases outside the gene matches: 5. The CDR3 runs to 15 residues. CDR3 protein: CASSFSGLATGELFF. In DNA form, the CDR3 reads TGTGCCAGCAGCTTCTCCGGACTAGCAACCGGGGAGCTGTTTTTT.

This clonotype was counted many times. This chain uses TRBV7-8 with TRBJ2-3; D not resolved. Germline loops: CDR1 SGHVS, CDR2 FQNEAQ. This CDR3 has 14 residues. Trimming took off 6 bases at V and 2 bases at J, with 12 bases between the two ends. CDR3 nucleotide sequence: TGTGCCAGCAGTTTTAGTGGCCTCACAGATACGCAGTATTTT. It translates to CASSFSGLTDTQYF.

Many counts were recorded for this clonotype. V and J are TRBV7-2 and TRBJ2-1, with 12 bases that match TRBD2. V lost 4 bases and J lost 9; bases outside the gene matches: 7. CDR3 size: 15 residues. Germline loops: CDR1 SGHTA, CDR2 FQGNSA. CDR3 in amino acids: CASSSKTSGGREQFF. CDR3 nucleotide sequence: TGTGCCAGCAGCTCTAAGACTAGCGGGGGCCGTGAGCAGTTCTTC.

The chain recombines TRBV7-2 with TRBJ2-5; D possibly uses TRBD1 or TRBD2 (5 bases each). Trimming shortened V by 1 base and J by 14 bases, and 14 bases separated the two germline ends. CDR3 length equals 12 residues. Per germline, CDR1 SGHTA and CDR2 FQGNSA. In DNA form, the CDR3 reads TGTGCCAGCAGCTTAGAATTGGGACCCCGCTACTTC. Protein sequence: CASSLELGPRYF.

This clonotype has at least ten counts. The V gene is TRBV10-3, the J gene TRBJ2-1; TRBD1 might be the D (5 bases). This CDR3 is built from 14 residues. Trimming cost V 6 bases and J 6 bases, with 15 bases left between them. From germline, CDR1 is ENHRY and CDR2 SYGVKD. This chain's CDR3 is CAISPMGRANEQFF. The DNA of the CDR3 is TGTGCCATCAGCCCCATGGGCAGGGCCAATGAGCAGTTCTTC.

This clonotype has ten or more counts. The chain couples TRBV20-1 to TRBJ2-7, with D possibly matching TRBD1 (5 bases). This CDR3 region has 14 residues. V was pared by 0 bases and J by 7 bases, with 16 bases between. Germline-derived CDR1 and CDR2 are DFQATT and SNEGSKA (reference sequence). The CDR3 loop reads CSARDRGRPREQYF. The CDR3 coding sequence is TGCAGTGCTAGAGATAGGGGCAGGCCAAGGGAGCAGTACTTC.